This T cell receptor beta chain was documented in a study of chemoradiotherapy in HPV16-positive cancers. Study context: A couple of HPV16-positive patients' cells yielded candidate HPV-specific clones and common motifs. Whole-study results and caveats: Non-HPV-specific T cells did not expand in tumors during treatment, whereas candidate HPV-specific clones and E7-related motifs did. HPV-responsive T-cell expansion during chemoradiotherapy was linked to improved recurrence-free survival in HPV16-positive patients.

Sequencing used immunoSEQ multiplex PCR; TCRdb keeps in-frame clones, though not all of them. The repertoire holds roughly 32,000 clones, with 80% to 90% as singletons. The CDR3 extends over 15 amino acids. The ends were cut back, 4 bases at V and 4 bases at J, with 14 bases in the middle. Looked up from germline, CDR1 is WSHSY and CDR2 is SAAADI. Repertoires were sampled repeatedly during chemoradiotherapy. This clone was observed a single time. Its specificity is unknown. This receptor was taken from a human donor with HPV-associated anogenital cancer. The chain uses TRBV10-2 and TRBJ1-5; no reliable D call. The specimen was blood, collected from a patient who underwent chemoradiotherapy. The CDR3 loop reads CASSAFRAQNQPQHF. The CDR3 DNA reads TGCGCCAGCAGTGCCTTTCGGGCCCAAAATCAGCCCCAGCATTTT.